A single sample is the source of the 16 T cell receptor beta chains below, sequenced in a study of blood T cell repertoires in COVID-19. Profiling relied on immunoSEQ multiplex PCR, and the TCRdb table lists in-frame clones only, not all of them. The profile shows under 95,000 clones, over 80% of them singletons. Sequences were obtained from peripheral blood. The receptors were sampled from a woman over 75 with active or convalescent COVID-19.

This clone was observed once. The chain employs TRBV19 and TRBJ1-4; TRBD1 matches 10 bases. Germline V lookup: CDR1 LNHDA, CDR2 SQIVND (reference sequence). The CDR3 has 15 residues. V gave up 0 bases and J gave up 6 bases; unmatched junction bases: 1. This chain's CDR3 is CASSIDGQGDEKLFF. Written as DNA, the CDR3 is TGTGCCAGTAGTATAGATGGACAGGGGGATGAAAAACTGTTTTTT.

V and J are TRBV28 and TRBJ2-4, with a tentative D call TRBD2 (5 bases). The CDR3 spans 13 residues. The V end lost 4 bases, the J end lost 8 bases, and 12 bases lay between the germline ends. Per germline, CDR1 MDHEN and CDR2 SYDVKM. The CDR3 here is CASSSLARDIQYF. The CDR3 DNA sequence: TGTGCCAGCAGTTCCCTAGCTAGAGACATTCAGTACTTC.

This rearrangement joins TRBV19 to TRBJ1-6; a possible D gene is TRBD1 (6 bases). With 8 bases removed from V and 4 bases from J, the gap between germline ends came to 9 bases. CDR1 and CDR2 from the germline V gene are LNHDA and SQIVND (reference sequence). This CDR3 has 13 amino acids. The CDR3, as DNA: TGTGCCAGTTCTGGACAGTATAATTCACCCCTCCACTTT. Amino acids: CASSGQYNSPLHF.

The chain has TRBV7-6 and TRBJ2-1, with 10 nucleotides matching TRBD2. V lost 5 bases and J lost 5; bases outside the gene matches: 3. CDR1 and CDR2 (germline): SGHVS, FNYEAQ. The CDR3 is 14 amino acids. The CDR3 loop is CASSRSGGHNEQFF. The DNA for the CDR3 is TGTGCCAGCAGCCGTAGCGGGGGGCACAATGAGCAGTTCTTC. Full variable domain (outside the CDR3, taken from reference TRBV7-6 and TRBJ2-1): GAGVSQSPRYKVTKRGQDVALRCDPISGHVSLYWYRQALGQGPEFLTYFNYEAQQDKSGLPNDRFSAERPEGSISTLTIQRTEQRDSAMYRCASSRSGGHNEQFFGPGTRLTVL.

This clone was counted once. V gene TRBV5-8 combines with J gene TRBJ1-5, with D maybe TRBD1 (5 bases). With 0 bases removed from V and 7 bases from J, the gap between germline ends came to 11 bases. The CDR3 sequence is 14 residues long. Germline V gene lookup returns CDR1 SGHTS and CDR2 YDEGEE. The CDR3: CASSLEQGEQPQHF. As DNA, the CDR3 is TGTGCCAGCAGCTTGGAGCAGGGCGAGCAGCCCCAGCATTTT.

This clone has a single count. CDR3 in amino acids: CASSHKDRRAVGYTF. CDR3 nucleotides: TGCGCCAGCAGCCATAAGGACCGGAGGGCGGTTGGCTACACCTTC. This rearrangement joins TRBV4-3 to TRBJ1-2, with D unresolved. The V gene lost 3 bases and the J gene lost 7 bases, with 18 bases spanning the gap. This CDR3 region has 15 residues. The germline V gene has CDR1 LGHNA and CDR2 YSLEER.

The gene calls are TRBV27 and TRBJ2-5, with 9 bases that match TRBD2. This CDR3 comprises 14 residues. Germline trimming cut 6 bases from V and 5 bases from J; bases unmatched to any gene: 7. Germline V gene sequence: CDR1 MNHEY, CDR2 SMNVEV (reference sequence). The CDR3 DNA is TGTGCCAGCAGAAATAGCGGGAGAGGGGAGACCCAGTACTTC. It yields the protein CASRNSGRGETQYF.

This rearrangement joins TRBV5-4 to TRBJ2-2; 7 positions match TRBD1. The germline V gene encodes CDR1 SGHNT and CDR2 YYREEE (reference sequence). This CDR3 is built from 15 residues. J gave up 2 bases and V 2 bases, and 3 bases lay outside the gene matches. CDR3 in amino acids: CASSFNRGNTGELFF. CDR3 nucleotides: TGTGCCAGCAGCTTCAACAGGGGCAACACCGGGGAGCTGTTTTTT.

The chain combines TRBV6-5 with TRBJ1-6; 10 bases match TRBD1. Germline assignment: CDR1 MNHEY and CDR2 SVGAGI. Trimming at V came to 5 bases and at J to 10 bases, leaving 5 bases not matched to a gene. This CDR3 has 14 amino acids. CDR3 in amino acids: CASSPRQGASPLHF. CDR3 DNA: TGTGCCAGCAGTCCAAGACAGGGGGCCTCACCCCTCCACTTT.

A few counts support this clone. This chain uses TRBV4-3 with TRBJ2-5; 7 bases match TRBD2. The CDR3 has 14 residues. CDR1 and CDR2 (germline): LGHNA, YSLEER. The ends lost 0 bases at V and 7 bases at J; junction bases unmatched: 5. The CDR3 here is CASSQDSGGGTQYF. The CDR3 coding sequence is TGCGCCAGCAGCCAAGATAGTGGCGGGGGGACCCAGTACTTC.

The V gene is TRBV11-2, the J gene TRBJ2-1; 8 nucleotides match TRBD1. V lost 5 bases, J lost 4 bases, and 7 bases stayed unmatched. The CDR3 is 15 amino acids. Per germline, CDR1 SGHAT and CDR2 FQNNGV. This chain's CDR3 is CASSAGQESYNEQFF. CDR3 bases: TGTGCCAGCAGCGCGGGACAGGAGAGTTACAATGAGCAGTTCTTC. The whole variable domain, filled in from reference TRBV11-2 and TRBJ2-1, reads EAGVAQSPRYKIIEKRQSVAFWCNPISGHATLYWYQQILGQGPKLLIQFQNNGVVDDSQLPKDRFSAERLKGVDSTLKIQPAKLEDSAVYLCASSAGQESYNEQFFGPGTRLTVL.

The CDR3 DNA sequence: TGTGCCATCAGTCGGGACAGGGACACTGAAGCTTTCTTT. Its translation is CAISRDRDTEAFF. The chain combines TRBV10-3 with TRBJ1-1; 9 bases are shared with TRBD1. The junction had 1 base not matched to a gene; V was cut back by 5 bases and J by 3 bases. The CDR3 loop spans 13 amino acids. Germline V gene sequence: CDR1 ENHRY, CDR2 SYGVKD.

This chain connects TRBV15 to TRBJ1-3; 8 bases match TRBD1. V was clipped by 0 bases and J by 8 bases; unmatched bases: 12. Germline V gene lookup returns CDR1 LNHNV and CDR2 YYDKDF (reference sequence). The CDR3 loop spans 17 amino acids. CDR3 sequence (DNA): TGTGCCACCAGCAGAGACCGGACAGGGAGAGTGGGTGACACCATATATTTT. This translates into CATSRDRTGRVGDTIYF.

This clone was seen a handful of times. The chain combines TRBV7-6 with TRBJ2-7; D is possibly TRBD2 (7 bases). The CDR3 runs 15 residues. Trimming removed 2 bases from V and 6 bases from J, with 17 bases in between. Germline-derived CDR1 and CDR2 are SGHVS and FNYEAQ. The CDR3 nucleotides read TGTGCCAGCAGCTTACATAGCGGGCAGACAGGCGAGCAGTACTTC. This sequence encodes CASSLHSGQTGEQYF.

V gene TRBV27 combines with J gene TRBJ1-2, with 10 nucleotides matching TRBD1. Germline assignment: CDR1 MNHEY and CDR2 SMNVEV (reference sequence). The CDR3 extends over 13 amino acids. The J segment lost 6 bases and the V segment lost 6 bases, leaving 4 bases of the junction unmatched. The CDR3 bases are TGTGCCAGCAGAGCCGGGACAGGGGATGGCTACACCTTC. It yields the protein CASRAGTGDGYTF.

The chain is built from TRBV5-8 and TRBJ2-7; D is possibly TRBD1 (6 bases). Trimming removed 0 bases from V and 6 bases from J, with 16 bases in between. Germline assignment: CDR1 SGHTS and CDR2 YDEGEE. The CDR3 has 15 amino acids. This chain's CDR3 is CASSLAGGPSSEQYF. DNA of the CDR3: TGTGCCAGCAGCTTGGCTGGGGGCCCCTCGAGCGAGCAGTACTTC.